Listed below are T cell receptor beta chains from one sample, sequenced in a study of CXCR3-negative and CXCR3-positive naive CD8 T cells. TCRdb reprocessed the 5' RACE reads and reports one entry per CDR3 protein, with no DNA. The sample table sets out around 140,000 distinct CDR3 sequences. Sequencing was performed on naive CXCR3+ CD8+ T cells from blood. Receptors were obtained from a human donor in good health. Some clones in this sample may be carry-over from other donors' samples. Both conserved end residues are part of each CDR3. Fields, in order: J gene, V gene, CDR3 protein.

j_call: TRBJ1-2
v_call: TRBV7-3
cdr3_aa: CASSPAGGGYGYTF

j_call: TRBJ2-7
v_call: TRBV10-1
cdr3_aa: CASSGAGTGIFYEQYF

j_call: TRBJ1-3
v_call: TRBV18
cdr3_aa: CASSPTGVTYGNTIYF

j_call: TRBJ2-3
v_call: TRBV6-2/TRBV6-3
cdr3_aa: CASSYWGTQYF

j_call: TRBJ1-5
v_call: TRBV9
cdr3_aa: CASSVAGAVNQPQDF

j_call: TRBJ1-1
v_call: TRBV10-1
cdr3_aa: CASSLRTENTEAFF

j_call: TRBJ1-1
v_call: TRBV9
cdr3_aa: CASSVVGSMNTEAFF

j_call: TRBJ2-7
v_call: TRBV7-2
cdr3_aa: CASSLPGELAGAPYEQYF

j_call: TRBJ1-2
v_call: TRBV7-9
cdr3_aa: CASSLPRPVGGYTF

j_call: TRBJ2-3
v_call: TRBV5-6
cdr3_aa: CASSLGSGALDTQYF

j_call: TRBJ1-4
v_call: TRBV28
cdr3_aa: CAKNYRVIEKLFF

j_call: TRBJ1-4
v_call: TRBV7-9
cdr3_aa: CASSSPDSSEKLFF

j_call: TRBJ2-1
v_call: TRBV10-1
cdr3_aa: CASSESGTGVGNEQFF

j_call: TRBJ2-1
v_call: TRBV2
cdr3_aa: CASSASQGEGRQFF

j_call: TRBJ2-7
v_call: TRBV7-9
cdr3_aa: CASSLPRTGINEQYF

j_call: TRBJ2-3
v_call: TRBV29-1
cdr3_aa: CSVEERAVTDTQYF

j_call: TRBJ2-1
v_call: TRBV27
cdr3_aa: CASSPAGQVVTQFF

j_call: TRBJ2-3
v_call: TRBV9
cdr3_aa: CASAAMSGSTDTQYF

j_call: TRBJ2-7
v_call: TRBV6-6
cdr3_aa: CATLLGGLTYEQYF

j_call: TRBJ2-2
v_call: TRBV7-9
cdr3_aa: CASSLREGGDPGELFF

j_call: TRBJ2-4
v_call: TRBV6-6
cdr3_aa: CASSDRTGPKNIQYF

j_call: TRBJ2-5
v_call: TRBV5-5
cdr3_aa: CASSTWTGQETQYF

j_call: TRBJ2-2
v_call: TRBV5-4
cdr3_aa: CASSPTAATTGELFF

j_call: TRBJ1-2
v_call: TRBV7-9
cdr3_aa: CASSEGEQAYGYTF

j_call: TRBJ2-1
v_call: TRBV11-2
cdr3_aa: CASSPIGLINEQFF

j_call: TRBJ2-7
v_call: TRBV27
cdr3_aa: CASSSSRQGASYEQYF

j_call: TRBJ2-7
v_call: TRBV29-1
cdr3_aa: CSVEDPRLAGVGSEQYF

j_call: TRBJ1-6
v_call: TRBV7-9
cdr3_aa: CASSLWISPLHF

j_call: TRBJ2-3
v_call: TRBV12-3/TRBV12-4
cdr3_aa: CASSSLTTSTDTQYF

j_call: TRBJ2-5
v_call: TRBV6-2/TRBV6-3
cdr3_aa: CASSFSGAGGQETQYF

j_call: TRBJ2-3
v_call: TRBV29-1
cdr3_aa: CSVVVTDTQYF

j_call: TRBJ2-3
v_call: TRBV14
cdr3_aa: CASSQVSLAGDTQYF

j_call: TRBJ2-7
v_call: TRBV7-8
cdr3_aa: CASRRDTGDTYEQYF

j_call: TRBJ1-5
v_call: TRBV24-1
cdr3_aa: CATSDGARTFSNQPQHF

j_call: TRBJ1-1
v_call: TRBV28
cdr3_aa: CASSLLGLRVAEAFF

j_call: TRBJ2-7
v_call: TRBV27
cdr3_aa: CASSLTGSYEQYF